The present entry profiles one T cell receptor beta chain with its context. This record comes from a study of shared clonotypes between healthy human individuals. Between the trimmed V and J ends, which lost 2 bases and 4 bases, there was a span of 14 bases. CDR1 is LNHDA, CDR2 SQIVND, per germline (reference sequence). The CDR3 is 15 amino acids. Several immunoSEQ 96-well plates shared each subset's DNA, each plate a replicate. Clones were sequenced by immunoSEQ multiplex PCR, and TCRdb holds only the in-frame ones, with some missing. The top ten hold 10% to 15% of the sample, which has hundreds of thousands of clones, around 80% seen once. Donors included only healthy HIV-negative adults lacking recent acute infections or vaccinations.

The sample comprised PBMCs. The chain joins TRBV19 to TRBJ1-1; a weak D match, TRBD1 (5 bases). The receptor's source is a middle-aged woman in good health. Some clones in this sample may be carry-over from other donors' samples. This CDR3 reads CASSIQQARTTEAFF. The DNA of the CDR3 is TGTGCCAGTAGTATACAACAGGCCCGTACCACTGAAGCTTTCTTT.